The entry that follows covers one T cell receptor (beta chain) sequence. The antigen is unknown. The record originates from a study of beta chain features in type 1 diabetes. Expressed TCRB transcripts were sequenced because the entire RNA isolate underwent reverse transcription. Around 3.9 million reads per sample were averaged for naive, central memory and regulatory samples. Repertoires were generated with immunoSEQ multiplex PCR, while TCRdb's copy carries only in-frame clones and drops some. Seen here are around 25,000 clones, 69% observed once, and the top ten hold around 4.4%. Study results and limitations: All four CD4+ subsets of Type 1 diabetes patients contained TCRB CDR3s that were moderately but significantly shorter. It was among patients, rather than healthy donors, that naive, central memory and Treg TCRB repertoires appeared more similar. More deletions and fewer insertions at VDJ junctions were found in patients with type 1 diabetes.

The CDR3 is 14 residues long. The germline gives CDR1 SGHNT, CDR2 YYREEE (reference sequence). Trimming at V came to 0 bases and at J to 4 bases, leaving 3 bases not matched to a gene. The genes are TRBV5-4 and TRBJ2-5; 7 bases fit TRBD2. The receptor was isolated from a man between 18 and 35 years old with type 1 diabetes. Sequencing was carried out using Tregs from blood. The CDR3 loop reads CASSLGGSRETQYF. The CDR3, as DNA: TGTGCCAGCAGCTTGGGCGGGAGTAGAGAGACCCAGTACTTC.